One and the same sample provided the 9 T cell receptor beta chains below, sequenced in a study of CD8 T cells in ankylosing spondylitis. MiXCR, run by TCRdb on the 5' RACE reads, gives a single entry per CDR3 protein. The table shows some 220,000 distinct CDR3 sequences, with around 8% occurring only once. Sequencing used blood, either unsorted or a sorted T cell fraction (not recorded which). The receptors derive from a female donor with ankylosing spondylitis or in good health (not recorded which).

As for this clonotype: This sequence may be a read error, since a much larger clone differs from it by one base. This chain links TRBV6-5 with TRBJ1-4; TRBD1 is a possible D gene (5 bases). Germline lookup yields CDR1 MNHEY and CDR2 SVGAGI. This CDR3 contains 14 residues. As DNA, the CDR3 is TGTGCCCGCAGTTACAGGTTTGGCAATGAAAAACTGTTTTTT. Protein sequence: CARSYRFGNEKLFF.

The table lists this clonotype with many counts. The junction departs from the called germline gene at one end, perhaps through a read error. This CDR3 is CASGQLGRNYGYTF. DNA of the CDR3: TGCGCCAGCGGCCAGCTCGGCAGGAACTATGGCTACACCTTC. The chain uses TRBV4-3 and TRBJ1-2; D remains ambiguous. The CDR3 is 14 residues long. CDR1 and CDR2 from the germline V gene are LGHNA and YSLEER.

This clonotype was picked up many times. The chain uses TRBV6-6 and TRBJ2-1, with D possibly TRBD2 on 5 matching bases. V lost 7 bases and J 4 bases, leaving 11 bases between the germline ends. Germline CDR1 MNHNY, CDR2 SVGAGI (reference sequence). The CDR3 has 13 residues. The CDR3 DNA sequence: TGTGCCAGCAATTCGGGGTCATACAATGAGCAGTTCTTC. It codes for CASNSGSYNEQFF.

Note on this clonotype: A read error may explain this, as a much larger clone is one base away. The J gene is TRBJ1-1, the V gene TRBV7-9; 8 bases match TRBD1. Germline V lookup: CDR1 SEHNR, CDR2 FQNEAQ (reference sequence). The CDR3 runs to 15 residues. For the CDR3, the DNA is TGTGCCAGCAGTAATACAGGGGGTATGAACACTGAAACTTTCTTT. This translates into CASSNTGGMNTETFF. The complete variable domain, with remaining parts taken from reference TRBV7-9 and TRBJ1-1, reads DTGVSQNPRHKITKRGQNVTFRCDPISEHNRLYWYRQTLGQGPEFLTYFQNEAQLEKSRLLSDRFSAERPKGSFSTLEIQRTEQGDSAMYLCASSNTGGMNTETFFGQGTRLTVV.

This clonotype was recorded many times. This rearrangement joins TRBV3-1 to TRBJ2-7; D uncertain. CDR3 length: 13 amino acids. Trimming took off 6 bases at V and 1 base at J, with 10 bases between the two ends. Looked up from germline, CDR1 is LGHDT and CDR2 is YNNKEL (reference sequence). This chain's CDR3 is CASREESSYEQYF. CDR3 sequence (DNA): TGTGCCAGCAGAGAGGAGAGTTCCTACGAGCAGTACTTC.

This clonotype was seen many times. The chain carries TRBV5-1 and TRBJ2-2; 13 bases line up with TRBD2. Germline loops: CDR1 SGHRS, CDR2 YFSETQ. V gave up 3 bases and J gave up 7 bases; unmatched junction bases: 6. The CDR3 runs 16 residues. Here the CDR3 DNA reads TGCGCCAGCAGCTCCAGGACTAGCGGGAGCAGCGGGGAGCTGTTTTTT. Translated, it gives CASSSRTSGSSGELFF.

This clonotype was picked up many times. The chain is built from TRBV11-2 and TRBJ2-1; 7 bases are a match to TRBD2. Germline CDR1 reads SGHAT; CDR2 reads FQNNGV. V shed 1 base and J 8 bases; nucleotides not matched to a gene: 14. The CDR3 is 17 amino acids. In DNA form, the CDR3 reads TGTGCCAGCAGCTTAGGTCTTCTGCGTGGGAGGGGCGATGAGCAGTTCTTC. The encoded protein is CASSLGLLRGRGDEQFF.

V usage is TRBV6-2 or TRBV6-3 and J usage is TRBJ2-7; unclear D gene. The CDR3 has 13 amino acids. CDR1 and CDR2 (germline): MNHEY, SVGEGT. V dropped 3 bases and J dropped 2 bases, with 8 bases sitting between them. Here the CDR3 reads CASSYDQAYEQYF. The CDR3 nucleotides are TGTGCCAGCAGTTATGATCAGGCCTACGAGCAGTACTTC.

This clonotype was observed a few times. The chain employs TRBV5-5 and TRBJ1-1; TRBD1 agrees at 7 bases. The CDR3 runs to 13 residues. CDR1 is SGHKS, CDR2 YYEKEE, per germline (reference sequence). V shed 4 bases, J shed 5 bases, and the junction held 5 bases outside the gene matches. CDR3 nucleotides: TGTGCCAGCAGCCTACAGGGGTGGACTGAAGCTTTCTTT. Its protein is CASSLQGWTEAFF. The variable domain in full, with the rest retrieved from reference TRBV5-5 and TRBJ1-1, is DAGVTQSPTHLIKTRGQQVTLRCSPISGHKSVSWYQQVLGQGPQFIFQYYEKEERGRGNFPDRFSARQFPNYSSELNVNALLLGDSALYLCASSLQGWTEAFFGQGTRLTVV.